This TCR beta chain was recorded in a study of blood T cells in healthy people across ages. Across the study: For every two T cells, template switching captured about one barcoded beta molecule.

With a J-beta primer mix and a sample-barcoded 5' primer, a second PCR ran 7 to 11 cycles. Every sample returned 2.5 million or more CDR3-containing paired-end reads. Via MiXCR, TCRdb re-called the 5' RACE reads, giving one row per CDR3 protein. The sample contains 720,000 or so distinct CDR3 sequences, around 38% of which appear only once. Peripheral blood from each donor was collected in a volume of roughly 9.8 milliliters. Input material: blood. The origin of this receptor is a man at least 80 years old in good health.

The CDR3 spells CSARVGVGQPQHF. The CDR3 bases are TGCAGTGCTAGAGTGGGCGTTGGTCAGCCCCAGCATTTT. The chain is built from TRBV20-1 and TRBJ1-5; unclear D gene. Germline CDR1 reads DFQATT; CDR2 reads SNEGSKA (reference sequence). Trimming removed 1 base from V and 6 bases from J, with 10 bases in between. CDR3 length: 13 amino acids.